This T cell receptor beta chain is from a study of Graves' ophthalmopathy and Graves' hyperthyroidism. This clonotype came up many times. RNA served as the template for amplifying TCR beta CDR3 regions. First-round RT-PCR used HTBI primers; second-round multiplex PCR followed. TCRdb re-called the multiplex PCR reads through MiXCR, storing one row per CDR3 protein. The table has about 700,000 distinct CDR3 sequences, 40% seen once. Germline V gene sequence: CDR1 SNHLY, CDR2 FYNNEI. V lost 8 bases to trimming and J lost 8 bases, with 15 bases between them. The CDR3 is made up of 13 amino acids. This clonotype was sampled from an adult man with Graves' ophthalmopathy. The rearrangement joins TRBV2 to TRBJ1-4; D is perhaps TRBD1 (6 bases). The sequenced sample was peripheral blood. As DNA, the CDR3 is TGTGCCAGCTCAGGGGCGGGGAACGAAAAACTGTTTTTT. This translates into CASSGAGNEKLFF. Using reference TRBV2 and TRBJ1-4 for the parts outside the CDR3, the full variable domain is EPEVTQTPSHQVTQMGQEVILRCVPISNHLYFYWYRQILGQKVEFLVSFYNNEISEKSEIFDDQFSVERPDGSNFTLKIRSTKLEDSAMYFCASSGAGNEKLFFGSGTQLSVL.